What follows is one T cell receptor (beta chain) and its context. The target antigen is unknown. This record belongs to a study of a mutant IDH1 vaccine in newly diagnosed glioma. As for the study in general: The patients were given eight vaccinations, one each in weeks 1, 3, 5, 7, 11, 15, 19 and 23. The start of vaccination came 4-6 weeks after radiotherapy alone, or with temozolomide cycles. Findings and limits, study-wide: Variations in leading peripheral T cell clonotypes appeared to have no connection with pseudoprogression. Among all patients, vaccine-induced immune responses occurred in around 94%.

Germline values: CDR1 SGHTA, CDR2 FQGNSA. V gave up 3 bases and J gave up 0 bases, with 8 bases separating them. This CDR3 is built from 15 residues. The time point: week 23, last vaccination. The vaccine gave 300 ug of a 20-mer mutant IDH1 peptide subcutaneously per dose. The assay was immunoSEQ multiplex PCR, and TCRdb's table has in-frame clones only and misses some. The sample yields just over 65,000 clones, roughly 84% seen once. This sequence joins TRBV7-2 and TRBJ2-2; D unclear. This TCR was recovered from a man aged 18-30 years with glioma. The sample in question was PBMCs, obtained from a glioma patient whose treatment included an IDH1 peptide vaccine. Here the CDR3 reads CASSFSGSNTGELFF. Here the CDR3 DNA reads TGTGCCAGCAGCTTTTCCGGGTCGAACACCGGGGAGCTGTTTTTT. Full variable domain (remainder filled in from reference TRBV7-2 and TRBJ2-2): GAGVSQSPSNKVTEKGKDVELRCDPISGHTALYWYRQSLGQGLEFLIYFQGNSAPDKSGLPSDRFSAERTGGSVSTLTIQRTQQEDSAVYLCASSFSGSNTGELFFGEGSRLTVL.